This is a list of T cell receptor beta chains from one sample in a study of blood T cell repertoires in COVID-19. Clones were read by immunoSEQ multiplex PCR, and TCRdb kept only the in-frame ones, dropping some. The sample has approximately 280,000 clones; around 84% are singletons. The sample comprised PBMCs or T cells enriched from blood (not recorded which). The source is a woman in her forties or fifties who had recovered from COVID-19. Both conserved end residues are part of each CDR3. A D gene is named only where the DNA matches it firmly. The size entry is marked missing in some rows and otherwise reads once, few, many or a size class.

V gene,D gene,J gene,clone size,CDR3 protein,CDR3 DNA
TRBV7-9,-,TRBJ1-2,-,CASSGRQDHYGYTF,TGTGCCAGCAGCGGCAGACAGGACCACTATGGCTACACCTTC
TRBV7-2,-,TRBJ2-3,-,CASSLDPLIATDTQYF,TGTGCCAGCAGCTTAGACCCGTTAATTGCTACGGATACGCAGTATTTT
TRBV6-6,-,TRBJ2-7,-,CASSTGGFNYEQYF,TGTGCCAGCAGCACCGGCGGATTTAACTACGAGCAGTACTTC
TRBV27,TRBD1,TRBJ2-7,-,CASRSLGGQATYEQYF,TGTGCCAGCAGAAGTTTAGGAGGACAGGCCACCTACGAGCAGTACTTC
TRBV5-1,-,TRBJ1-1,-,CASSFGIQVNTEAFF,TGCGCCAGCAGCTTCGGCATACAGGTGAACACTGAAGCTTTCTTT
TRBV29-1,TRBD1,TRBJ1-4,few,CSVAAYRGTNEKLFF,TGCAGCGTTGCGGCCTACAGGGGGACTAATGAAAAACTGTTTTTT
TRBV18,TRBD1,TRBJ2-3,-,CASSPIQGASGDTQYF,TGTGCCAGCTCCCCGATACAGGGGGCTTCCGGAGATACGCAGTATTTT
TRBV7-2,-,TRBJ2-2,-,CASSLGRSAGELFF,TGTGCCAGCAGCTTAGGAAGGAGCGCCGGGGAGCTGTTTTTT
TRBV28,-,TRBJ2-1,-,CARHRGGSLNSWNEQFF,TGTGCCAGACACCGTGGAGGGAGCTTGAATTCGTGGAATGAGCAGTTCTTC
TRBV7-3,TRBD2,TRBJ2-5,-,CASSPGGKAVGETQYF,TGTGCCAGCAGCCCGGGGGGGAAAGCAGTGGGAGAGACCCAGTACTTC
TRBV7-9,TRBD1,TRBJ2-7,-,CASSSDRGSYEQYF,TGTGCCAGCAGCTCAGACAGGGGTAGCTACGAGCAGTACTTC
TRBV7-2,-,TRBJ2-7,-,CASSLGRGSYEQYF,TGTGCCAGCAGCCTGGGGCGCGGATCCTACGAGCAGTACTTC
TRBV7-6,TRBD2,TRBJ2-2,-,CASSVSGVGTGELFF,TGTGCCAGCAGCGTTAGCGGGGTGGGCACCGGGGAGCTGTTTTTT
TRBV28,TRBD1,TRBJ2-5,-,CASSPGLGQPKEETQYF,TGTGCCAGCAGTCCCGGCTTGGGACAGCCCAAAGAGGAGACCCAGTACTTC
TRBV19,-,TRBJ1-1,few,CASRGQLNTEAFF,TGTGCCAGCCGAGGGCAACTGAACACTGAAGCTTTCTTT
TRBV7-2,TRBD2,TRBJ2-7,-,CASSFAGGGRYEQYF,TGTGCCAGCAGCTTTGCGGGTGGCGGGAGATACGAGCAGTACTTC
TRBV6-1,TRBD2,TRBJ2-2,-,CASSEGARTSGRTGELFF,TGTGCCAGCAGTGAAGGGGCACGGACTAGCGGGCGGACCGGGGAGCTGTTTTTT
TRBV24-1,-,TRBJ1-2,few,CATSGVDGYTF,TGTGCCACCAGCGGGGTGGATGGCTACACCTTC
TRBV12-3/TRBV12-4,-,TRBJ1-6,-,CASRQSNSPLHF,TGTGCCAGCAGGCAGTCTAATTCACCCCTCCACTTT
TRBV14,-,TRBJ2-7,-,CASSGTSRPYEQYF,TGTGCCAGCAGCGGGACTTCGCGGCCCTACGAGCAGTACTTC
TRBV7-9,-,TRBJ1-1,-,CASSFPPTGRSEAFF,TGTGCCAGCAGCTTTCCCCCCACAGGGCGGAGTGAAGCTTTCTTT
TRBV5-1,-,TRBJ2-3,-,CASSLDPGRPDTQYF,TGCGCCAGCAGCTTGGATCCAGGGAGGCCAGATACGCAGTATTTT
TRBV2,-,TRBJ2-3,-,CASSDLDGNSDTQYF,TGTGCCAGCAGTGACCTGGACGGGAACTCAGATACGCAGTATTTT
TRBV10-2,-,TRBJ1-2,-,CASSEIRGNYGYTF,TGCGCCAGCAGTGAGATCAGGGGTAACTATGGCTACACCTTC
TRBV7-2,TRBD2,TRBJ2-5,-,CASSLGLAGASETQYF,TGTGCCAGCAGCTTAGGGTTAGCGGGGGCTTCGGAGACCCAGTACTTC
TRBV6-2/TRBV6-3,-,TRBJ1-4,-,CASSFGTPSDEKLFF,TGTGCCAGCAGTTTCGGGACACCCTCGGATGAAAAACTGTTTTTT
TRBV4-2,TRBD1,TRBJ1-1,-,CASSQEDMRQGADTEAFF,TGTGCCAGCAGCCAAGAGGATATGAGACAGGGGGCGGACACTGAAGCTTTCTTT
TRBV5-4,-,TRBJ1-1,-,CASSPDTDTEAFF,TGTGCCAGCAGCCCTGACACCGACACTGAAGCTTTCTTT
TRBV5-1,TRBD2,TRBJ2-5,-,CASSHGLAGGQTQYF,TGCGCCAGCAGCCATGGGCTAGCGGGAGGACAGACCCAGTACTTC
TRBV18,TRBD1,TRBJ1-2,-,CASSPPSLSTGQGNYGYTF,TGTGCCAGCTCACCACCTTCTCTGTCTACGGGACAGGGGAACTATGGCTACACCTTC
TRBV28,TRBD1,TRBJ1-2,-,CASSLPGQANYGYTF,TGTGCCAGCAGTTTACCGGGACAGGCTAACTATGGCTACACCTTC
TRBV7-2,TRBD1,TRBJ1-5,-,CASSFKTGQPQHF,TGTGCCAGCAGCTTTAAGACAGGGCAGCCCCAGCATTTT
TRBV27,TRBD1,TRBJ2-1,-,CASSVLGTGGQWEQFF,TGTGCCAGCAGCGTCTTGGGGACAGGGGGCCAGTGGGAGCAGTTCTTC
TRBV7-9,-,TRBJ2-5,few,CASSLGGTRQETQYF,TGTGCCAGCAGCTTAGGAGGGACAAGACAAGAGACCCAGTACTTC
TRBV30,-,TRBJ1-6,-,CAWTRRTPYNSPLHF,TGTGCCTGGACTAGAAGGACACCTTATAATTCACCCCTCCACTTT
TRBV28,-,TRBJ1-1,-,CASSSSGLNTEAFF,TGTGCCAGCAGTTCCTCCGGGTTGAACACTGAAGCTTTCTTT
TRBV6-4,-,TRBJ2-1,-,CASSLQPTGNEQFF,TGTGCCAGCAGTCTCCAGCCGACTGGCAATGAGCAGTTCTTC
TRBV9,-,TRBJ1-2,-,CASSAEDWDYGYTF,TGTGCCAGCAGCGCGGAGGACTGGGACTATGGCTACACCTTC
TRBV5-1,-,TRBJ2-5,-,CASSLVANLQETQYF,TGCGCCAGCAGCTTGGTGGCAAACCTCCAAGAGACCCAGTACTTC
TRBV5-4,-,TRBJ1-2,-,CASSRGTPVNYGYTF,TGTGCCAGCAGCAGGGGAACACCGGTGAACTATGGCTACACCTTC
TRBV6-6,-,TRBJ1-4,-,CASSYDRNNEKLFF,TGTGCCAGCAGTTACGACAGGAATAATGAAAAACTGTTTTTT
TRBV28,TRBD1,TRBJ1-2,-,CASRPGGQGISSYGYTF,TGTGCCAGCAGACCCGGAGGACAGGGGATATCCAGCTATGGCTACACCTTC
TRBV30,-,TRBJ2-7,-,CAWGSFYEQYF,TGTGCCTGGGGTTCATTCTACGAGCAGTACTTC
TRBV19,TRBD1,TRBJ1-2,-,CASPTADRNFYGYTF,TGTGCCTCGCCAACCGCGGACAGGAATTTTTATGGCTACACCTTC
TRBV27,TRBD1,TRBJ2-7,-,CASSQGQGTYEQYF,TGTGCCAGCAGTCAAGGACAGGGGACATACGAGCAGTACTTC
TRBV3-1/TRBV3-2,TRBD2,TRBJ2-2,-,CASSHGLAGAGELFF,TGTGCCAGCAGTCATGGACTAGCGGGAGCCGGGGAGCTGTTTTTT
TRBV25-1,-,TRBJ2-7,-,CASSKQGSDEQYF,TGTGCCAGCAGTAAACAGGGTTCGGACGAGCAGTACTTC
TRBV28,TRBD1,TRBJ1-5,-,CASSHGTGGNQPQHF,TGTGCCAGCAGTCACGGGACAGGGGGCAATCAGCCCCAGCATTTT
TRBV15,-,TRBJ1-3,-,CATTRDGGAGNTIYF,TGTGCCACCACCAGAGACGGGGGGGCTGGAAACACCATATATTTT
TRBV5-8,TRBD1,TRBJ1-5,-,CASSWDSRVGQPQHF,TGTGCCAGCAGCTGGGACAGCAGGGTGGGTCAGCCCCAGCATTTT
TRBV30,TRBD2,TRBJ2-3,-,CAWSAGLADTQYF,TGTGCCTGGAGTGCGGGACTAGCGGATACGCAGTATTTT
TRBV4-3,TRBD2,TRBJ2-4,-,CASSQDLLAGGRNIQYF,TGCGCCAGCAGCCAAGACCTTCTAGCGGGAGGAAGAAACATTCAGTACTTC
TRBV19,-,TRBJ1-4,-,CASNPPGKNEKLFF,TGTGCCAGTAATCCCCCGGGAAAAAATGAAAAACTGTTTTTT
TRBV9,TRBD1,TRBJ2-1,-,CASSVEPRQGSPYNEQFF,TGTGCCAGCAGCGTAGAGCCCAGACAGGGGAGCCCCTACAATGAGCAGTTCTTC
TRBV29-1,-,TRBJ1-4,-,CSVGPENEKLFF,TGCAGCGTTGGCCCCGAGAATGAAAAACTGTTTTTT
TRBV6-1,-,TRBJ2-1,-,CASSDVGAGEQFF,TGTGCCAGCAGTGATGTGGGGGCCGGTGAGCAGTTCTTC
TRBV11-2,TRBD1,TRBJ1-1,-,CASSTIQGGTEAFF,TGTGCCAGCAGCACGATCCAGGGGGGCACTGAAGCTTTCTTT
TRBV6-1,-,TRBJ2-7,once,CASSEDGTGAYEQYF,TGTGCCAGCAGTGAAGACGGGACTGGGGCCTACGAGCAGTACTTC
TRBV29-1,-,TRBJ2-2,-,CSVYRDTGELFF,TGCAGCGTTTACAGGGACACCGGGGAGCTGTTTTTT